The 25 T cell receptor beta chains below all came from one sample that was sequenced in a study of control samples from healthy donors and cancer patients. Assay used: immunoSEQ multiplex PCR; TCRdb lists only in-frame clones, some missing. The data contain roughly 120,000 clones, 85% to 95% of them singletons. Input material: PBMCs. The receptor source for this set is a man aged 50-60 years with head and neck cancer.

The chain employs TRBV4-1 and TRBJ2-3; D is tentatively TRBD1 or TRBD2 (5 bases each). Trimming shortened V by 5 bases and J by 1 base, and 19 bases separated the two germline ends. The CDR3 totals 17 residues. The germline gives CDR1 MGHRA, CDR2 YSYEKL. The CDR3 here is CASSTRVREKGTDTQYF. The CDR3 bases are TGCGCCAGCAGCACCCGTGTCAGGGAGAAAGGCACAGATACGCAGTATTTT.

This chain joins TRBV4-1 and TRBJ1-1; no definite D call. With 6 bases removed from V and 0 bases from J, the gap between germline ends came to 5 bases. The CDR3 spans 12 residues. Germline CDR1 reads MGHRA; CDR2 reads YSYEKL. CDR3: CASSAMNTEAFF. The CDR3 DNA follows: TGCGCCAGCAGTGCAATGAACACTGAAGCTTTCTTT.

This sequence joins TRBV5-6 and TRBJ2-7, with 7 positions matching TRBD2. V was clipped by 3 bases and J by 3 bases; unmatched bases: 15. Per germline, CDR1 SGHDT and CDR2 YYEEEE. This CDR3 is built from 17 residues. CDR3 DNA sequence: TGTGCCAGCAGCTCAATTTCGGGTTCGGCGGGGGTCTACGAGCAGTACTTC. Encoded protein: CASSSISGSAGVYEQYF. The variable domain in full, completed from reference TRBV5-6 and TRBJ2-7, reads DAGVTQSPTHLIKTRGQQVTLRCSPKSGHDTVSWYQQALGQGPQFIFQYYEEEERQRGNFPDRFSGHQFPNYSSELNVNALLLGDSALYLCASSSISGSAGVYEQYFGPGTRLTVT.

The genes are TRBV30 and TRBJ1-4; D is possibly TRBD1 (6 bases). The V end lost 3 bases, the J end lost 7 bases, and 18 bases lay between the germline ends. This CDR3 has 15 residues. The germline V gene encodes CDR1 GTSNPN and CDR2 SVGIG (reference sequence). The CDR3 loop is CAWSLPGQRGEKLFF. The DNA of the CDR3 is TGTGCCTGGAGCCTCCCGGGACAACGGGGTGAAAAACTGTTTTTT.

The CDR3 region has the DNA TGTGCCAGCAGCTTGCAGGGGTCCTACGAGCAGTACTTC. Translating gives CASSLQGSYEQYF. The chain recombines TRBV5-4 with TRBJ2-7; D might be TRBD1 (6 bases). The germline CDR1 and CDR2 sequences are SGHNT and YYREEE (reference sequence). This CDR3 has 13 residues. V was trimmed by 1 base and J by 1 base, leaving 6 bases between them.

The chain links TRBV27 to TRBJ2-5; 8 positions match TRBD1. This CDR3 region has 17 residues. V gave up 0 bases and J gave up 5 bases; unmatched junction bases: 11. The V gene's germline CDR1 is MNHEY and CDR2 SMNVEV (reference sequence). The CDR3 sequence is CASSLSRFAGGLETQYF. As DNA, the CDR3 is TGTGCCAGCAGTTTATCTAGATTCGCAGGGGGCTTGGAGACCCAGTACTTC.

V usage is TRBV5-1 and J usage is TRBJ1-1, with TRBD1 identical over 7 bases. CDR3 size: 14 residues. Trimming at V came to 4 bases and at J to 2 bases, leaving 5 bases not matched to a gene. Germline V gives CDR1 SGHRS, CDR2 YFSETQ. The CDR3 sequence: CASSPDRVNTEAFF. CDR3 sequence (DNA): TGCGCCAGCAGCCCCGACAGGGTTAACACTGAAGCTTTCTTT.

The CDR3 loop reads CAWSFTGTGEQYF. As DNA, the CDR3 is TGTGCCTGGAGTTTTACAGGGACGGGAGAGCAGTACTTC. The V call is TRBV30, the J call TRBJ2-7; possibly TRBD1 for D (6 bases). V shed 2 bases and J shed 7 bases, with 15 bases lying between them. This CDR3 has 13 residues. Germline V gene data show CDR1 as GTSNPN and CDR2 as SVGIG (reference sequence).

This clone was observed a single time. The gene calls are TRBV5-1 and TRBJ2-3; 11 bases align to TRBD2. Per the germline V gene, CDR1 is SGHRS and CDR2 is YFSETQ. CDR3 length: 17 amino acids. Trimming at V came to 0 bases and at J to 5 bases, leaving 8 bases not matched to a gene. The DNA for the CDR3 is TGCGCCAGCAGCTTGGGACTAGCGGGAACCCGGGGAGATACGCAGTATTTT. Encoded protein: CASSLGLAGTRGDTQYF.

The V and J genes are TRBV6-5 and TRBJ2-7, with unresolved D. V shed 10 bases and J shed 0 bases, with 16 bases lying between them. CDR1 MNHEY and CDR2 SVGAGI come from the germline V gene. The CDR3 runs to 14 residues. CDR3 nucleotides: TGTGCCACCACCGACCTGTGGAGCTCCTACGAGCAGTACTTC. It yields the protein CATTDLWSSYEQYF.

The chain couples TRBV6-2 or TRBV6-3 to TRBJ1-2; no reliable D call. This CDR3 is 15 amino acids long. Trimming took 0 bases from V and 0 from J, leaving 8 bases between them. Germline values: CDR1 MNHEY, CDR2 SVGEGT. Here the CDR3 reads CASSYSGRSNYGYTF. CDR3 nucleotides: TGTGCCAGCAGTTACTCCGGCCGATCTAACTATGGCTACACCTTC.

The chain links TRBV30 to TRBJ2-1; a possible D gene is TRBD2 (6 bases). Trimming left V 4 bases short and J 5 bases short, with 18 bases between. Germline V gene data show CDR1 as GTSNPN and CDR2 as SVGIG (reference sequence). The CDR3 sequence is 15 residues long. For the CDR3, the DNA is TGTGCCTGGACCTCGGATGGGGGGATGGACAATGAGCAGTTCTTC. This sequence encodes CAWTSDGGMDNEQFF.

This chain connects TRBV5-1 to TRBJ2-3, with 11 bases aligning to TRBD2. The length of the CDR3 is 14 residues. With V trimmed by 5 bases and J by 6 bases, 5 bases remained unmatched. Germline CDR1 reads SGHRS; CDR2 reads YFSETQ. The CDR3 sequence: CASSSGGASDTQYF. In DNA form, the CDR3 reads TGCGCCAGCAGTAGCGGGGGGGCATCGGATACGCAGTATTTT.

This clone appeared once. The CDR3 here is CASSLRDALAGNTIYF. The CDR3, as DNA: TGTGCCAGCAGCCTCCGGGACGCTCTCGCTGGAAACACCATATATTTT. The J gene is TRBJ1-3, the V gene TRBV7-8, with D perhaps TRBD1 (5 bases). Trimming removed 5 bases at V and 2 bases at J, with 16 bases between. Germline-derived CDR1 and CDR2 are SGHVS and FQNEAQ. The CDR3 is 16 amino acids.

The rearrangement uses TRBV7-9 and TRBJ1-1; perhaps TRBD1 as D (6 bases). The germline V and J ends were trimmed by 1 base and 0 bases, with 6 bases remaining between them. This CDR3 is 14 amino acids long. Germline values: CDR1 SEHNR, CDR2 FQNEAQ (reference sequence). The CDR3 DNA sequence: TGTGCCAGCAGCTTAGGGGGGCTGAACACTGAAGCTTTCTTT. Translated: CASSLGGLNTEAFF.

This chain connects TRBV7-3 to TRBJ2-7, with 7 bases identical to TRBD2. The ends lost 5 bases at V and 4 bases at J; junction bases unmatched: 8. Germline CDR1 SGHTA, CDR2 FQGTGA. The CDR3 totals 14 residues. The CDR3 spells CASSPNTGGYEQYF. For the CDR3, the DNA is TGTGCCAGCAGCCCCAATACGGGGGGTTACGAGCAGTACTTC.

The V gene is TRBV6-5, the J gene TRBJ1-6; D gene ambiguous. Germline CDR1 and CDR2: MNHEY and SVGAGI. The CDR3 extends over 13 amino acids. V was cut by 5 bases and J by 4 bases, with 6 bases left in between. The CDR3 reads CASSREYNSPLHF. The CDR3 nucleotides are TGTGCCAGCAGTCGGGAATATAATTCACCCCTCCACTTT.

CDR3 protein: CASSQGQGLSDTQYF. CDR3 coding DNA: TGTGCCAGCAGCCAGGGGCAGGGACTATCAGATACGCAGTATTTT. The chain carries TRBV13 and TRBJ2-3, with D possibly being TRBD2 (7 bases). The CDR3 is 15 amino acids. Germline CDR1 is PRHDT and CDR2 is FYEKMQ (reference sequence). Trimming stripped 5 bases from V and 4 bases from J, with 16 bases between.

The CDR3 bases are TGTGCCAGCAGCTTACATTTATCAGCGAACACCGGGGAGCTGTTTTTT. Its translation: CASSLHLSANTGELFF. This chain connects TRBV7-2 to TRBJ2-2, with D unresolved. Looked up from germline, CDR1 is SGHTA and CDR2 is FQGNSA. The germline V and J ends were trimmed by 2 bases and 0 bases, with 10 bases remaining between them. This CDR3 is built from 16 residues.

The rearrangement links TRBV18 to TRBJ2-7, with D perhaps TRBD1 or TRBD2 (5 bases each). This CDR3 region has 14 residues. V shed 3 bases and J shed 2 bases, with 11 bases lying between them. CDR1 and CDR2 (germline): KGHSH, LQKENI. CDR3 sequence (DNA): TGTGCCAGCTCACCGGGGGACGTCGCCTACGAGCAGTACTTC. This sequence encodes CASSPGDVAYEQYF.

The chain combines TRBV4-3 with TRBJ2-1; D unresolved. From germline, CDR1 is LGHNA and CDR2 YSLEER. This CDR3 comprises 16 residues. Trimming removed 0 bases at V and 1 base at J, with 10 bases between. The CDR3 is CASSQDMTVSYNEQFF. The CDR3 bases are TGCGCCAGCAGCCAAGATATGACGGTATCCTACAATGAGCAGTTCTTC.

This clone was detected once. The chain has TRBV13 and TRBJ2-7; TRBD2 agrees at 14 bases. Germline lookup yields CDR1 PRHDT and CDR2 FYEKMQ (reference sequence). There are 17 residues in the CDR3. J was trimmed by 2 bases and V by 5 bases; bases with no gene match: 8. CDR3: CASSPRGLAGGTYEQYF. The CDR3 DNA reads TGTGCCAGCAGCCCCCGAGGACTAGCGGGGGGTACCTACGAGCAGTACTTC. Complete variable domain (other parts from reference TRBV13 and TRBJ2-7): AAGVIQSPRHLIKEKRETATLKCYPIPRHDTVYWYQQGPGQDPQFLISFYEKMQSDKGSIPDRFSAQQFSDYHSELNMSSLELGDSALYFCASSPRGLAGGTYEQYFGPGTRLTVT.

The rearrangement uses TRBV5-4 and TRBJ1-6, with D possibly TRBD1 on 6 matching bases. The CDR3 length is 16 residues. V lost 3 bases and J 8 bases, leaving 18 bases between the germline ends. The V gene's germline CDR1 is SGHNT and CDR2 YYREEE (reference sequence). CDR3 sequence reads: CASSSASTGFDSPLHF. CDR3 nucleotide sequence: TGTGCCAGCAGCTCAGCCTCCACAGGGTTCGATTCACCCCTCCACTTT.

The chain has TRBV19 and TRBJ1-2; 11 bases agree with TRBD1. Trimming removed 3 bases from V and 4 bases from J; junction bases left unmatched: 10. There are 17 residues in the CDR3. Germline CDR1 reads LNHDA; CDR2 reads SQIVND (reference sequence). This CDR3 reads CASSIGTGGERPYGYTF. As DNA, the CDR3 is TGTGCCAGTAGTATCGGGACAGGGGGAGAGAGGCCCTATGGCTACACCTTC.

V is TRBV6-5 and J is TRBJ1-4; D perhaps matches TRBD1 (6 bases). This CDR3 region has 14 residues. V was pared by 2 bases and J by 8 bases, with 12 bases between. The V gene's germline CDR1 is MNHEY and CDR2 SVGAGI. CDR3 residues: CASSYTTGTEKLFF. The CDR3, as DNA: TGTGCCAGCAGTTACACCACCGGGACAGAAAAACTGTTTTTT.